This paragraph covers one TCR beta chain sequence. Antigen specificity is unknown. Through a sample-barcoded 5' primer and a J-beta primer mix, a second PCR was run for roughly 6 to 12 cycles. A tag from a template-switch adaptor with 12 random nucleotides marked each cDNA molecule. TCRdb re-called the 5' RACE reads with MiXCR, one entry per CDR3 protein. The sample lists around 1,500,000 distinct CDR3 sequences; roughly 45% were seen once. This sample is drawn from a study of blood T cells in healthy people across ages. Each sample had at least 6 million PBMCs isolated. Germline CDR1 reads SGHRS; CDR2 reads YFSETQ. Trimming stripped 4 bases from V and 1 base from J, with 14 bases between. There are 15 residues in the CDR3. Study-wide points: CMV infection status of these donors was not known. The long-lived group displayed more naive CD4+ cells, plus higher diversity, than the aged donors did.

The source is a woman aged 18 to 35 in good health. The source material was blood. The genes are TRBV5-1 and TRBJ2-5; a possible D gene is TRBD1 (6 bases). CDR3 sequence (DNA): TGCGCCAGCAGCCCATCGGACAGTACCCAAGAGACCCAGTACTTC. Protein: CASSPSDSTQETQYF.